These 26 T cell receptor beta chains were all obtained from the same sample, sequenced in a study of T cells in Graves' hyperthyroidism and ophthalmopathy. RNA transcripts served as the template for amplifying TCR beta CDR3 regions. During a first-round RT-PCR of the TCR CDR3, the HTBI primer set was used. TCRdb itself ran the multiplex PCR reads through MiXCR, one entry per CDR3 protein. The sample holds 400,000 or so distinct CDR3 sequences, roughly 15% seen once. The sample comprised blood. The origin of the receptors is a woman aged 60 to 75 with Graves' ophthalmopathy.

This clonotype occurred many times. The V and J genes are TRBV5-1 and TRBJ2-1; tentatively, D is TRBD1 or TRBD2 (5 bases each). V was pared by 7 bases and J by 6 bases, with 20 bases between. The germline CDR1 and CDR2 sequences are SGHRS and YFSETQ. The CDR3 contains 15 residues. The CDR3 region has the DNA TGCGCCAGCGTTTTTATATCGGGACCCGGCAATGAGCAGTTCTTC. Protein: CASVFISGPGNEQFF.

By share, this clonotype ranks as large. This chain joins TRBV5-8 and TRBJ2-7; D is perhaps TRBD2 (7 bases). Between the trimmed V and J ends, which lost 0 bases and 7 bases, there was a span of 20 bases. Germline loops: CDR1 SGHTS, CDR2 YDEGEE. CDR3 length equals 16 residues. The CDR3 loop reads CASSLVWGLPTGEQYF. The CDR3 bases are TGTGCCAGCAGCTTGGTATGGGGACTACCTACAGGGGAGCAGTACTTC. Complete variable domain (other parts from reference TRBV5-8 and TRBJ2-7): EAGVTQSPTHLIKTRGQQATLRCSPISGHTSVYWYQQALGLGLQFLLWYDEGEERNRGNFPPRFSGRQFPNYSSELNVNALELEDSALYLCASSLVWGLPTGEQYFGPGTRLTVT.

This clonotype was observed many times. The chain recombines TRBV20-1 with TRBJ2-5; D may be TRBD2 (7 bases). Germline V CDR1 and CDR2: DFQATT, SNEGSKA (reference sequence). The V end was cut by 6 bases, the J end by 6 bases, with 14 bases between. The CDR3 spans 12 residues. The CDR3 region is CSAEGGQKTQYF. As DNA, the CDR3 is TGCAGTGCGGAGGGGGGGCAGAAGACCCAGTACTTC.

In regard to this clonotype: A much larger clone lies one base from this, so it may be a read error. This chain connects TRBV2 to TRBJ1-1; D gene unclear. The V gene's germline CDR1 is SNHLY and CDR2 FYNNEI. This CDR3 spans 13 amino acids. CDR3 sequence reads: CATRGFENTDAFF. The CDR3 DNA follows: TGTGCCACCCGGGGATTTGAGAACACTGATGCTTTCTTT.

The sample holds a few counts of this clonotype. The genes are TRBV29-1 and TRBJ1-5; no clear D gene. The germline V gene encodes CDR1 SQVTM and CDR2 ANQGSEA. The CDR3 is 13 residues long. V was cut by 4 bases and J by 0 bases, with 7 bases left in between. For the CDR3, the DNA is TGCAGCGTTGGCGAGAATAGCAATCAGCCCCAGCATTTT. Residues: CSVGENSNQPQHF. The entire variable domain, with the rest obtained from reference TRBV29-1 and TRBJ1-5, is as follows: SAVISQKPSRDICQRGTSLTIQCQVDSQVTMMFWYRQQPGQSLTLIATANQGSEATYESGFVIDKFPISRPNLTFSTLTVSNMSPEDSSIYLCSVGENSNQPQHFGDGTRLSIL.

This clonotype occurred a few times. The chain carries TRBV4-1 and TRBJ2-1; 9 bases are a match to TRBD1. J was trimmed by 6 bases and V by 3 bases; bases with no gene match: 6. The CDR3 consists of 15 residues. The germline gives CDR1 MGHRA, CDR2 YSYEKL. The CDR3 bases are TGCGCCAGCAGCCACGGACAGGGGTATAGCAATGAGCAGTTCTTC. Its protein product is CASSHGQGYSNEQFF.

This clonotype was recorded many times. This chain uses TRBV6-1 with TRBJ2-2; D gene uncertain. Germline V lookup: CDR1 MNHNS, CDR2 SASEGT. The CDR3 loop spans 12 amino acids. V gave up 6 bases and J gave up 7 bases, with 9 bases separating them. The CDR3, as DNA: TGTGCCAGCAGGGTTATGGACGGGGAGCTGTTTTTT. Translated: CASRVMDGELFF.

This clonotype was counted ten times or more. The chain joins TRBV20-1 to TRBJ2-1; a weak D match, TRBD1 (6 bases). Germline V gene lookup returns CDR1 DFQATT and CDR2 SNEGSKA (reference sequence). The CDR3 contains 15 residues. Trimming pared 6 bases from V and 0 bases from J, leaving 15 bases between. The CDR3 reads CSARDTSSSYNEQFF. The CDR3 nucleotides are TGCAGTGCCAGGGACACGTCGAGCTCCTACAATGAGCAGTTCTTC.

This clonotype was seen at least ten times. The chain recombines TRBV6-1 with TRBJ1-4, with D unresolved. The CDR3 has 13 residues. Trimming left V 6 bases short and J 8 bases short, with 13 bases between. Germline loops: CDR1 MNHNS, CDR2 SASEGT. The CDR3 sequence is CASSFGPGEKLFF. For the CDR3, the DNA is TGTGCCAGCAGCTTTGGACCTGGGGAAAAACTGTTTTTT.

The table lists this clonotype with a count of one. A much larger clone differs from this one at a single base, so this may be a read error. The rearrangement uses TRBV27 and TRBJ2-7; D call uncertain. Trimming took off 7 bases at V and 1 base at J, with 11 bases between the two ends. The CDR3 loop spans 13 amino acids. Germline V lookup: CDR1 MNHEY, CDR2 SMNVEV (reference sequence). CDR3 in DNA: TGTGCCAGCACCCCCGGTGGATCCTACGAGCAGTACTTC. Amino acids: CASTPGGSYEQYF.

This clonotype was seen ten or more times. This chain joins TRBV5-1 and TRBJ2-1; D is possibly TRBD2 (6 bases). The CDR3 runs 12 residues. V lost 5 bases, J lost 8 bases, and 11 bases lay in between. CDR1 SGHRS and CDR2 YFSETQ come from the germline V gene. Here the CDR3 reads CASSMEGHEQFF. In DNA form, the CDR3 reads TGCGCCAGCAGTATGGAGGGCCATGAGCAGTTCTTC.

The V gene is TRBV5-4, the J gene TRBJ1-3; D is uncertain. Per germline, CDR1 SGHNT and CDR2 YYREEE (reference sequence). This CDR3 contains 14 residues. V was clipped by 2 bases and J by 0 bases, with 6 bases between them. The CDR3 coding sequence is TGTGCCAGCAGCTTCTACGCCTCTGGAAACACCATATATTTT. Its protein is CASSFYASGNTIYF.

This clonotype was seen a handful of times. The DNA of the CDR3 is TGCGCCACCTCGACTAGCCCGAGCTCCTACAATGAGCAGTTCTTC. Protein product: CATSTSPSSYNEQFF. The V gene is TRBV5-1, the J gene TRBJ2-1; 7 nucleotides agree with TRBD2. Unmatched junction bases numbered 9, after V lost 9 bases and J lost 0 bases. Germline V gene sequence: CDR1 SGHRS, CDR2 YFSETQ. The CDR3 loop spans 15 amino acids. Together with reference TRBV5-1 and TRBJ2-1, the CDR3 gives the full variable domain: KAGVTQTPRYLIKTRGQQVTLSCSPISGHRSVSWYQQTPGQGLQFLFEYFSETQRNKGNFPGRFSGRQFSNSRSEMNVSTLELGDSALYLCATSTSPSSYNEQFFGPGTRLTVL.

Comments on this clonotype: One end of the junction is discordant with germline, which a read error may explain. V gene TRBV14 combines with J gene TRBJ2-3; TRBD1 might be the D (5 bases). CDR3 size: 15 residues. Per germline, CDR1 SGHDN and CDR2 FVKESK. CDR3 in amino acids: CVSSRQRFQTDTQYF. The CDR3 DNA follows: TGTGTCAGCAGCCGACAGCGCTTCCAGACAGATACGCAGTATTTT.

This clonotype has a count of ten or more. The chain is built from TRBV20-1 and TRBJ2-7; D is unclear. The CDR3 has 11 amino acids. The germline V gene has CDR1 DFQATT and CDR2 SNEGSKA (reference sequence). V lost 0 bases, J lost 4 bases, and 4 bases lay in between. The CDR3 here is CSAREEYEQYF. The CDR3 region has the DNA TGCAGTGCTAGAGAGGAATACGAGCAGTACTTC.

At least ten counts were recorded for this clonotype. The V and J genes are TRBV14 and TRBJ2-7, with 7 bases aligning to TRBD2. Germline values: CDR1 SGHDN, CDR2 FVKESK. The CDR3 covers 15 residues. J lost 3 bases, V lost 0 bases, and 5 bases had no gene match. The DNA for the CDR3 is TGTGCCAGCAGCCAAGATCCCAGCGGGATCTACGAGCAGTACTTC. As protein: CASSQDPSGIYEQYF.

At least ten counts were recorded for this clonotype. The chain employs TRBV30 and TRBJ1-2, with 11 bases matching TRBD1. CDR3 length: 16 amino acids. The junction had 10 bases not matched to a gene; V was cut back by 0 bases and J by 7 bases. The V gene's germline CDR1 is GTSNPN and CDR2 SVGIG (reference sequence). The CDR3 nucleotides read TGTGCCTGGAGTGTACACCGGGACAGGGGGACGCGTGGCTACACCTTC. Protein sequence: CAWSVHRDRGTRGYTF. The whole variable domain, remainder taken from reference TRBV30 and TRBJ1-2, is SQTIHQWPATLVQPVGSPLSLECTVEGTSNPNLYWYRQAAGRGLQLLFYSVGIGQISSEVPQNLSASRPQDRQFILSSKKLLLSDSGFYLCAWSVHRDRGTRGYTFGSGTRLTVV.

The chain is built from TRBV25-1 and TRBJ2-4; D is unresolved. Trimming stripped 6 bases from V and 1 base from J, with 10 bases between. The CDR3 length is 14 residues. Germline CDR1 is MGHDK and CDR2 is SYGVNS. The CDR3 region has the DNA TGTGCCAGCAGCGCCGAGGCGGCCAAAAACATTCAGTACTTC. It encodes CASSAEAAKNIQYF.

This clonotype was seen at least ten times. This chain joins TRBV13 and TRBJ2-7; TRBD2 agrees at 9 bases. The junction had 9 bases not matched to a gene; V was cut back by 0 bases and J by 0 bases. The germline CDR1 and CDR2 sequences are PRHDT and FYEKMQ (reference sequence). The CDR3 runs to 18 residues. The CDR3 DNA reads as TGTGCCAGCAGCTTAGGCCCAGGGGCGGGAGGGTCCTCCTACGAGCAGTACTTC. This sequence encodes CASSLGPGAGGSSYEQYF.

The chain recombines TRBV4-1 with TRBJ2-7; TRBD1 matches at 10 bases. The germline gives CDR1 MGHRA, CDR2 YSYEKL. This CDR3 has 14 residues. J gave up 5 bases and V 4 bases, and 5 bases lay outside the gene matches. CDR3 sequence reads: CASSRGTGAHEQYF. CDR3 DNA: TGCGCCAGCAGCCGCGGGACAGGGGCCCACGAGCAGTACTTC.

The chain uses TRBV25-1 and TRBJ2-1; 8 nucleotides align to TRBD1. The CDR3 extends over 17 amino acids. V lost 2 bases, J lost 7 bases, and 13 bases stayed unmatched. Germline values: CDR1 MGHDK, CDR2 SYGVNS. The CDR3 reads CASSEPGTGQAGNEQFF. As DNA, the CDR3 is TGTGCCAGCAGTGAACCCGGGACAGGCCAAGCGGGTAATGAGCAGTTCTTC.

The V and J genes are TRBV12-3 or TRBV12-4 and TRBJ2-7, with 15 bases fitting TRBD2. The ends lost 3 bases at V and 3 bases at J; junction bases unmatched: 6. The CDR3 spans 17 residues. This CDR3 is CASSFRTSGRAGYEQYF. CDR3 nucleotide sequence: TGTGCCAGCAGTTTTCGGACTAGCGGGAGGGCGGGCTACGAGCAGTACTTC.

This clonotype has at least ten counts. The chain recombines TRBV2 with TRBJ1-1, with D maybe TRBD1 (6 bases). The CDR3 consists of 13 residues. CDR1 and CDR2 from the germline V gene are SNHLY and FYNNEI. V was trimmed by 6 bases and J by 4 bases, leaving 12 bases between them. DNA for the CDR3: TGTGCCAGCAGGGGCGGGGGGGCCACTGAAGCTTTCTTT. This codes for CASRGGGATEAFF. Looking up the rest from reference TRBV2 and TRBJ1-1 gives the full variable domain: EPEVTQTPSHQVTQMGQEVILRCVPISNHLYFYWYRQILGQKVEFLVSFYNNEISEKSEIFDDQFSVERPDGSNFTLKIRSTKLEDSAMYFCASRGGGATEAFFGQGTRLTVV.

In its sample, this clonotype was seen many times. V gene TRBV11-2 combines with J gene TRBJ1-1; D is unresolved. The germline gives CDR1 SGHAT, CDR2 FQNNGV. The V end lost 6 bases, the J end lost 7 bases, and 9 bases lay between the germline ends. CDR3 length equals 11 residues. This CDR3 reads CASSHGIEAFF. The CDR3 DNA follows: TGTGCCAGCAGTCACGGGATTGAAGCTTTCTTT.

This clonotype was counted ten times or more. The chain employs TRBV20-1 and TRBJ2-7; 10 positions agree with TRBD2. J gave up 2 bases and V 6 bases, and 10 bases lay outside the gene matches. The CDR3 is 15 residues long. From germline, CDR1 is DFQATT and CDR2 SNEGSKA (reference sequence). DNA for the CDR3: TGCAGTGCCCCTGGACTAGCGGAACCCACCTACGAGCAGTACTTC. It specifies CSAPGLAEPTYEQYF.

This clonotype was detected many times. The J gene is TRBJ2-5, the V gene TRBV7-8; D is undetermined. V lost 5 bases and J lost 5, with 12 bases in between. CDR3 size: 13 residues. Germline CDR1 reads SGHVS; CDR2 reads FQNEAQ. CDR3 sequence: CASSLRVGETQYF. The DNA of the CDR3 is TGTGCCAGCAGCCTCCGGGTGGGGGAGACCCAGTACTTC.